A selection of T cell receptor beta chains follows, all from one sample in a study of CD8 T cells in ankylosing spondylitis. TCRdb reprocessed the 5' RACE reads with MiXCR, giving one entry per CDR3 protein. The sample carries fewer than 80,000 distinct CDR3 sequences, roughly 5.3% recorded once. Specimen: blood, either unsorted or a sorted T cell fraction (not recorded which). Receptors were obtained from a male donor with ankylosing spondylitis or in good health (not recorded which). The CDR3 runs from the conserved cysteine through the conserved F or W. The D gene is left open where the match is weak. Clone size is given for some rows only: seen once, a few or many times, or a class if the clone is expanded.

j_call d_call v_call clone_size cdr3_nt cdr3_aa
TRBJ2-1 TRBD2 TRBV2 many TGTGCCAGCAGTGCACCGGGACTAGCGGGTCCCAGTGAGCAGTTCTTC CASSAPGLAGPSEQFF
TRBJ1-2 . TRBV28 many TGTGCCAGCAGTTTCCCTCCATGGACCTTC CASSFPPWTF
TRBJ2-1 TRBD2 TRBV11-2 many TGTGCCAGCAGCTTAATGACTAGCTTTGAGCAGTTCTTC CASSLMTSFEQFF
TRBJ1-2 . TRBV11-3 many TGTGCCAGCAGCTTAGACGGAGGGAATGGCTACACCTTC CASSLDGGNGYTF
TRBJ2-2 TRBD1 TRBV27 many TGTGCCAGCAGGACGGACAGGGGGAAGAACACCGGGGAGCTGTTTTTT CASRTDRGKNTGELFF
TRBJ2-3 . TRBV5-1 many TGCGCCAGCAGCCTATACACCGCGGGCGTGGATACGCAGTATTTT CASSLYTAGVDTQYF
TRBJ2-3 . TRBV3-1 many TGTGCCAGCAGCCAGGATACGCAGTATTTT CASSQDTQYF
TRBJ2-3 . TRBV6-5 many TGTGCCAGCAGTTACCAAGTCCCCCAGCTATCCACAGATACGCAGTATTTT CASSYQVPQLSTDTQYF
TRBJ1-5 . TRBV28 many TGTGCCATTGACGGAAACGGCAGGGGTGAACAGCCCCAGCATTTT CAIDGNGRGEQPQHF
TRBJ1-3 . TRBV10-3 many TGTGCCATCAGAGAATCATCTGGAAACACCATATATTTT CAIRESSGNTIYF
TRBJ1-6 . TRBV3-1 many TGTGCCAGCAGCCAAGACGACACTAATTCACCCCTCCACTTT CASSQDDTNSPLHF
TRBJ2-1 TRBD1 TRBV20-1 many TGCAGTGCTAGATCGGGACAGGGGTACAATGAGCAGTTCTTC CSARSGQGYNEQFF
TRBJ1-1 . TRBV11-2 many TGTGCCAGCAGCTTAGTTCTGGCCGGCACTGAAGCTTTCTTT CASSLVLAGTEAFF
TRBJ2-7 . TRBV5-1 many TGCGCCAGCAGCTTGGCCGCAGTAACCTACGAGCAGTACTTC CASSLAAVTYEQYF
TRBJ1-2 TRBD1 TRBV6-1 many TGTGCCAGCATCTCATCCGGGACAGATTATGGCTACACCTTC CASISSGTDYGYTF
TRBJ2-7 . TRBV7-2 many TGTGCCAGCAGCGCACCGACAGTCTACGAGCAGTACTTC CASSAPTVYEQYF
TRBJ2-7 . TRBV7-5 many . CISVPEADGLNAYEQYF
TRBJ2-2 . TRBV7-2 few TGTGCCAGCAGCTTAGTAGCGAACACCGGGGAGCTGTTTTTT CASSLVANTGELFF
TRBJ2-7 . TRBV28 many TGTGCCAGCAGTACGCTAGGAGAGGTCTACGAGCAGTACTTC CASSTLGEVYEQYF
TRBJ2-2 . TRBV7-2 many TGTGCCAGCAGCTTAGATGGTCACGCCGGGGAGCTGTTTTTT CASSLDGHAGELFF
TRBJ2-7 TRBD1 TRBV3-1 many TGTGCCAGCAGCCTGATCGGGACAGGAACCTACGAGCAGTACTTC CASSLIGTGTYEQYF
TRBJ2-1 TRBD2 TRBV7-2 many TGTGCCAGCAGCCCGACTAGCGAGGCTGAGCAGTTCTTC CASSPTSEAEQFF
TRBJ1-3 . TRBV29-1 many TGCAGCGTTGAAGACCTGGAAAGGGGTAGAAACACCATATATTTT CSVEDLERGRNTIYF
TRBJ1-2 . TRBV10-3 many TGTGCCATCAGTGGAGGGGAACTTAACTATGGCTACACCTTC CAISGGELNYGYTF
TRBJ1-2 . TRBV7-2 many TGTGCCAGCAGCTTAGGCGTCTATGGCTACACCTTC CASSLGVYGYTF
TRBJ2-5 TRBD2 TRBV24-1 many TGTGCCACCAGTGACCCTCGCGGGGGCCAAGAGACCCAGTACTTC CATSDPRGGQETQYF
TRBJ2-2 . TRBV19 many TGTGCCAGTAGTTCTCTACCGACCTACGAGAACACCGGGGAGCTGTTTTTT CASSSLPTYENTGELFF
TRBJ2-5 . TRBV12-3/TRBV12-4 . TGTGCCAGCAGGCCCACGGGGTTTGGCGAGACCCAGTACTTC CASRPTGFGETQYF
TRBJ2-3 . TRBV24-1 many TGTGCCACCAGTGACTCCTACACAGATACGCAGTATTTT CATSDSYTDTQYF
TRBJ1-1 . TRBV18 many TGTGCCAGCTCACGACCGTTACAGGGATCGAACACTGAAGCTTTCTTT CASSRPLQGSNTEAFF
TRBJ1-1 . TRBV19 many TGTGCCAGTAGTATGTCAGGGAACACTGAAGCTTTCTTT CASSMSGNTEAFF
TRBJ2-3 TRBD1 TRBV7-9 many TGTGCCAGCAGCGCCCCTAGGGACAGATCCATCGATACGCAGTATTTT CASSAPRDRSIDTQYF
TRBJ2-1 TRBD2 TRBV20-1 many TGCAGTGCTAGGAGACTAGCGGGGGGCCAGGTGAATGAGCAGTTCTTC CSARRLAGGQVNEQFF
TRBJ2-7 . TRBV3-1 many TGTGCCAGCAGCCAATGGGACAACTACGAGCAGTACTTC CASSQWDNYEQYF
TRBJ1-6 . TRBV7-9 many TGTGCCAGCAGCTTACCAGATAAAAATTCACCCCTCCACTTT CASSLPDKNSPLHF
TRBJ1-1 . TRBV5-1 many TGCGCCAGCAGCTCCCGGCCGAACACTGAAGCTTTCTTT CASSSRPNTEAFF
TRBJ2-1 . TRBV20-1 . TGCAGTGCAAGTGGGTTTCGGGACAATGAGCAGTTCTTC CSASGFRDNEQFF
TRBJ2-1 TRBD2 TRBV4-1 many TGCGCCAGCAGCCCACTAGCGGACGCCTACAATGAGCAGTTCTTC CASSPLADAYNEQFF
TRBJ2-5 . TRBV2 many TGTGCCAGCAGGATCGAGATTTGGGGAGAGACCCAGTACTTC CASRIEIWGETQYF
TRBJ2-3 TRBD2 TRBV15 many TGTGCCACCAGCAAAGGACTAGCGGGTATCACAGATACGCAGTATTTT CATSKGLAGITDTQYF
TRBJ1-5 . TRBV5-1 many TGCGCCAGCAGCTACGGGGACATCGGTAGCAATCAGCCCCAGCATTTT CASSYGDIGSNQPQHF
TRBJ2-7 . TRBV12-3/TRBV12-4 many TGTGCCACGGGACGTGACTCCTACGAGCAGTACTTC CATGRDSYEQYF
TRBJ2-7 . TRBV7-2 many TGTGCCAGCAGCTTACGATTTGAGGACGAGCAGTACTTC CASSLRFEDEQYF
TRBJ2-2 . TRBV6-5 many TGTGCCGTAAGGGACTGGTACACCGGGGAGCTTTTTTTT CAVRDWYTGELFF
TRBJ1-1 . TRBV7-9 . TGTGCCAGCAGCCTCCCCGCAGGAACCCTGAACACTGAAGCTTTCTTT CASSLPAGTLNTEAFF
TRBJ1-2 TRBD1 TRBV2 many TGTGCCAGCAGTGCCGACAGGGGGCTATGGGGCTACACCTTC CASSADRGLWGYTF
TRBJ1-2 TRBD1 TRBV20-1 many TGCAGTGCTACCGACAGGGGGGGGAGAGGTTTCTACACCTTC CSATDRGGRGFYTF
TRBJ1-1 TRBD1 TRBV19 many TGTGCCAGTAGTACGATACTTAGTATTGTGGGGACAGGGGAAACTGAAGCTTTCTTT CASSTILSIVGTGETEAFF
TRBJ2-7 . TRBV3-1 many TGTGCCAGCAGCCAAGGAGCTTCAGGGCCCTACGAGCAGTACTTC CASSQGASGPYEQYF
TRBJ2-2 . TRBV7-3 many TGTGCCAGCAGCTTCTCGGGGACCGGGGAGCTGTTTTTT CASSFSGTGELFF
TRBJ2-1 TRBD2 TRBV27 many TGTGCCAGCAGTTCAAGCGGGGGGACTGATTCCTACAATGAGCAGTTCTTC CASSSSGGTDSYNEQFF
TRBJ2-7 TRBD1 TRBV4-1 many TGCGCCAGCAGCCAAGATCCTCGGACAGGGGGCTACGAGCAGTACTTC CASSQDPRTGGYEQYF
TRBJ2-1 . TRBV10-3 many TGTGCCATCCTTGAGGGTGGGGGGGCCGTTGAGCAGTTCTTC CAILEGGGAVEQFF
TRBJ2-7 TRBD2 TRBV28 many TGTGCCAGCAGTTTCCCCCTGGGACTAGCAAGCCACGAGCAGTACTTC CASSFPLGLASHEQYF
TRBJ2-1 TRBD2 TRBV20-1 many TGCAGTGCTAGAGGGGGGGGAGTTTACAATGAGCAGTTCTTC CSARGGGVYNEQFF
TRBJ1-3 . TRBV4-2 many TGTGCCAGCAGCCAGACTGCTCACTCTGGAAACACCATATATTTT CASSQTAHSGNTIYF
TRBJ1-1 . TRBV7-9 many TGTGCCAGCAGCTCGACGGCCAGTGAAGCTTTCTTT CASSSTASEAFF